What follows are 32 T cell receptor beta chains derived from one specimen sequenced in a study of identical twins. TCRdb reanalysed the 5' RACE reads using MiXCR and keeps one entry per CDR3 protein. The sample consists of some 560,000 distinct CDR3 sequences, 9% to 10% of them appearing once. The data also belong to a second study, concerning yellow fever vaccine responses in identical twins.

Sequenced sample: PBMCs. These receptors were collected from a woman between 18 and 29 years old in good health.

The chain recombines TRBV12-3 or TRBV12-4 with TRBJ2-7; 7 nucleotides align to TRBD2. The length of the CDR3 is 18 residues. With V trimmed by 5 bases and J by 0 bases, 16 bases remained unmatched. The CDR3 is CASSPGGTIRHSSYEQYF. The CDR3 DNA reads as TGTGCCAGCAGTCCGGGGGGTACAATTCGACATAGCTCCTACGAGCAGTACTTC.

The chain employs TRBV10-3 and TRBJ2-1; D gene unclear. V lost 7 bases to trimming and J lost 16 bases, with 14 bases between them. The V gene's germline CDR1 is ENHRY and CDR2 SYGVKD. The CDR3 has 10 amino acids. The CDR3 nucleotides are TGTGCCATCAAGGGTGCTCAGAAATTCTTC. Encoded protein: CAIKGAQKFF.

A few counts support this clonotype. The DNA of the CDR3 is TGTGCCAGCAGTTCTACCGGGGGGACCGACGAGCAGTACTTC. It translates to CASSSTGGTDEQYF. The V gene is TRBV6-5, the J gene TRBJ2-7; 7 bases fit TRBD2. Germline CDR1 is MNHEY and CDR2 is SVGAGI. The CDR3 has 14 residues. Germline trimming cut 4 bases from V and 5 bases from J; bases unmatched to any gene: 8.

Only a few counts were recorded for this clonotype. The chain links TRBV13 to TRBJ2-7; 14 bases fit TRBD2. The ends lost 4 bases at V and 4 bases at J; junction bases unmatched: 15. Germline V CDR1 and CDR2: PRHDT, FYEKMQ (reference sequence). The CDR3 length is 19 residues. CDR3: CASSSKDPLTSGRVYEQYF. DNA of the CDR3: TGTGCCAGCAGCTCGAAAGATCCCCTGACTAGCGGGAGGGTATACGAGCAGTACTTC.

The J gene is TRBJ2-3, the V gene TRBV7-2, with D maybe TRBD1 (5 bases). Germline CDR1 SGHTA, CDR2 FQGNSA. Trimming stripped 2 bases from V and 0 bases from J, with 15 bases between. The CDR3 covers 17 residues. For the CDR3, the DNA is TGTGCCAGCAGCTTATTCCCCGGACAAATTAGCACAGATACGCAGTATTTT. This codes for CASSLFPGQISTDTQYF.

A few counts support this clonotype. The CDR3 loop is CSARVGTVSSYNEQFF. Here the CDR3 DNA reads TGCAGTGCTAGAGTCGGGACGGTAAGCTCCTACAATGAGCAGTTCTTC. The chain joins TRBV20-1 to TRBJ2-1; D may correspond to TRBD1 or TRBD2 (5 bases each). This CDR3 has 16 amino acids. The germline V gene encodes CDR1 DFQATT and CDR2 SNEGSKA (reference sequence). V gave up 1 base and J gave up 0 bases, with 13 bases separating them.

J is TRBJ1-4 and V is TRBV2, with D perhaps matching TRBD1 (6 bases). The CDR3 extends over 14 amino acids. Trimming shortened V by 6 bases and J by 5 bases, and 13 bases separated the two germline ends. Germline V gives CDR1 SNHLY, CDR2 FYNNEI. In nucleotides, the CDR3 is TGTGCCAGCAGACTGGACAGTAAAAATGAAAAACTGTTTTTT. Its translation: CASRLDSKNEKLFF.

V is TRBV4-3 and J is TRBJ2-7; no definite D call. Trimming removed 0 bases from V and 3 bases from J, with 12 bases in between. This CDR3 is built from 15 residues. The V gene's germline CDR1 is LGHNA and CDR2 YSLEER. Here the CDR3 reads CASSQDLESDYEQYF. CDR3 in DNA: TGCGCCAGCAGCCAAGATTTAGAGTCGGACTACGAGCAGTACTTC.

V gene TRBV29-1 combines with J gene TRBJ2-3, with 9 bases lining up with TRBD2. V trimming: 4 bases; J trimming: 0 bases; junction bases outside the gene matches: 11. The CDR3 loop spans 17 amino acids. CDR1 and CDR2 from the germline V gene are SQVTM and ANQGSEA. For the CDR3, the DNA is TGCAGCGTTGCTATCATCGAGAGCGGGGGGAGCACAGATACGCAGTATTTT. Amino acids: CSVAIIESGGSTDTQYF.

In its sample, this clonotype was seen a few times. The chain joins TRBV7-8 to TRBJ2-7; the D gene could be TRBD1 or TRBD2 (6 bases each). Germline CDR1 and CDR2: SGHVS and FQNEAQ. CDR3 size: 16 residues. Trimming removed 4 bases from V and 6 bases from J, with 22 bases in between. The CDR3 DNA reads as TGTGCCAGCAGCTCGGGGGCATTTGGACAGAGCCGCGAGCAGTACTTC. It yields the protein CASSSGAFGQSREQYF.

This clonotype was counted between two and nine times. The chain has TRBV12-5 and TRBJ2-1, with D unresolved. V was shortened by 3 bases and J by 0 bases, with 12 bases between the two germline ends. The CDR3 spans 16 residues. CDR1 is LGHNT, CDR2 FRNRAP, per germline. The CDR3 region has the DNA TGTGCTAGTGGTTTTACTACGATTAGCTCCTACAATGAGCAGTTCTTC. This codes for CASGFTTISSYNEQFF.

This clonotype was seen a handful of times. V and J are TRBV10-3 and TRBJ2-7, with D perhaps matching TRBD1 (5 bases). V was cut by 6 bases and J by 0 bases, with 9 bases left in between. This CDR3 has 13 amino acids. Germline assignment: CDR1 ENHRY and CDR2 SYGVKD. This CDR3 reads CAISSTASYEQYF. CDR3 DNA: TGTGCCATCAGCTCGACAGCCTCCTACGAGCAGTACTTC.

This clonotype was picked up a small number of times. This CDR3 is CSATLAGAFLQYF. The CDR3 region has the DNA TGCAGTGCTACCCTAGCGGGAGCCTTTTTGCAGTACTTC. The chain links TRBV20-1 to TRBJ2-7, with TRBD2 identical over 10 bases. The CDR3 contains 13 residues. V lost 4 bases, J lost 9 bases, and 9 bases stayed unmatched. CDR1 is DFQATT and CDR2 is SNEGSKA in the germline V gene (reference sequence).

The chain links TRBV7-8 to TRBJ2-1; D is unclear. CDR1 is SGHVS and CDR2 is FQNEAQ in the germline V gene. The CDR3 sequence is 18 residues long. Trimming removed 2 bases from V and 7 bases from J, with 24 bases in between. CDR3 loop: CASSLLVGVRLEGNEQFF. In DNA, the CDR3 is TGTGCCAGCAGCTTATTAGTAGGAGTTCGGCTAGAAGGTAATGAGCAGTTCTTC.

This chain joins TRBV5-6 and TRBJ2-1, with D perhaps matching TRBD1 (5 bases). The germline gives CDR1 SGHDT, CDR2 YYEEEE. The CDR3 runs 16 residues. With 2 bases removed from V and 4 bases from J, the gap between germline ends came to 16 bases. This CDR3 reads CASSLTWGLLYNEQFF. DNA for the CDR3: TGTGCCAGCAGCTTAACATGGGGCCTACTATACAATGAGCAGTTCTTC.

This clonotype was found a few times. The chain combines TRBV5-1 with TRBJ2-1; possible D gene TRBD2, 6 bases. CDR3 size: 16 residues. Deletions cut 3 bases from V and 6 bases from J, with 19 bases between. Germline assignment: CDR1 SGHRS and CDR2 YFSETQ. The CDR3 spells CASSWTRGGIGNEQFF. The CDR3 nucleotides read TGCGCCAGCAGCTGGACTCGAGGCGGGATTGGCAATGAGCAGTTCTTC.

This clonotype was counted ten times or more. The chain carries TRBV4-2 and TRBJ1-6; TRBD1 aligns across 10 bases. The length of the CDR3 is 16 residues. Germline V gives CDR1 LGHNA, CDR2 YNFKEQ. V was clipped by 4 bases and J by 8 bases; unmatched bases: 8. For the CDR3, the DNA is TGTGCCAGCAGCCGGAGCGTAGGACAGGGGGATTCACCCCTCCACTTT. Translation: CASSRSVGQGDSPLHF.

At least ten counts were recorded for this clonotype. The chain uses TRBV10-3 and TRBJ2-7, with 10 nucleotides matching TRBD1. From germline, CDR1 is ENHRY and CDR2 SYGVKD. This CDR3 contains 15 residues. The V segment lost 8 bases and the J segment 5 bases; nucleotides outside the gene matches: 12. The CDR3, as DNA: TGTGCCATCGGACTGACCGGGACAGGGGTAGACGAGCAGTACTTC. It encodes CAIGLTGTGVDEQYF.

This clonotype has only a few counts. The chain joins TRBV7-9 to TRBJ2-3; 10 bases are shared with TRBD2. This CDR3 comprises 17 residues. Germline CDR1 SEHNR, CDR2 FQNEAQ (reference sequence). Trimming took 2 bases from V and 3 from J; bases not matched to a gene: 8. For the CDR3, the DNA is TGTGCCAGCAGCTTAAGGTTGGGACTAGCGACGACAGATACGCAGTATTTT. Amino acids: CASSLRLGLATTDTQYF.

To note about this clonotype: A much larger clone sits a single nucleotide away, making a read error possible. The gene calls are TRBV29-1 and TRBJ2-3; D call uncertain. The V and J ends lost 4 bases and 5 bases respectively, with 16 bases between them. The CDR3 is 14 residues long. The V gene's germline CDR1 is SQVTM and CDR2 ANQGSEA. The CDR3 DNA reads TGCAGCGTTGGCCCCCTTGGCTCGATAGATACGCAGTATTTT. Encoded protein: CSVGPLGSIDTQYF.

The CDR3 bases are TGCGCCAGCAGCCAAGGAGGGGGGAATCTGGGGAGCTCCTACAATGAGCAGTTCTTC. Amino acid sequence: CASSQGGGNLGSSYNEQFF. The V and J genes are TRBV4-3 and TRBJ2-1, with D perhaps assigned TRBD1 or TRBD2 (6 bases each). Germline loops: CDR1 LGHNA, CDR2 YSLEER. This CDR3 spans 19 amino acids. V lost 1 base and J 0 bases, leaving 19 bases between the germline ends.

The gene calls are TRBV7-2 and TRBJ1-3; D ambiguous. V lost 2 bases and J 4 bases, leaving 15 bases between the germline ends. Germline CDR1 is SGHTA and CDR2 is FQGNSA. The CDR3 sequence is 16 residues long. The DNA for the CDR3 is TGTGCCAGCAGCTTACAACCTCGGGCGGCCGGAAACACCATATATTTT. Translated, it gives CASSLQPRAAGNTIYF. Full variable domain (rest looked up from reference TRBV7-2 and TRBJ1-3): GAGVSQSPSNKVTEKGKDVELRCDPISGHTALYWYRQSLGQGLEFLIYFQGNSAPDKSGLPSDRFSAERTGGSVSTLTIQRTQQEDSAVYLCASSLQPRAAGNTIYFGEGSWLTVV.

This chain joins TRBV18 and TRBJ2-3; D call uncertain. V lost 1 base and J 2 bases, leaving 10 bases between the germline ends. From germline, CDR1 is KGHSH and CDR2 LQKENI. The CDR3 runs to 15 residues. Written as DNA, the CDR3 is TGTGCCAGCTCACCACGCGAACTCAACACAGATACGCAGTATTTT. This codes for CASSPRELNTDTQYF.

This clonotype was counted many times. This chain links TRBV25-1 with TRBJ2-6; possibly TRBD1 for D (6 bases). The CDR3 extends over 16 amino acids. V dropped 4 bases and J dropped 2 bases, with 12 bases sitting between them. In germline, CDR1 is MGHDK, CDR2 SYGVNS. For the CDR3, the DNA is TGTGCCAGCAGTGCCCCCAAGGGGGCTGGGGCCAACGTCCTGACTTTC. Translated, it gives CASSAPKGAGANVLTF.

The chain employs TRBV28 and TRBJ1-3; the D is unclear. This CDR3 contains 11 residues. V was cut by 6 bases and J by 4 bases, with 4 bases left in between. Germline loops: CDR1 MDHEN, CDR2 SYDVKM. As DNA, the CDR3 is TGTGCCAGCAGGATGGGAAACACCATATATTTT. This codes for CASRMGNTIYF.

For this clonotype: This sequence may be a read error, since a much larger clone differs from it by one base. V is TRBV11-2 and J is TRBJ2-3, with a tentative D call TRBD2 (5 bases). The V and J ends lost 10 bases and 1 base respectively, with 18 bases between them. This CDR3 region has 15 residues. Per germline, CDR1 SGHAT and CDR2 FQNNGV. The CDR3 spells CAISLGISGTDTQYF. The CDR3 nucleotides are TGTGCCATTAGTCTGGGGATTAGCGGCACAGATACGCAGTATTTT.

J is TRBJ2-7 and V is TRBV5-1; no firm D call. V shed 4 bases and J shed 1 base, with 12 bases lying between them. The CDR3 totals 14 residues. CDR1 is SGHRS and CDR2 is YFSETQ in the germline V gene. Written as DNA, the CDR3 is TGCGCCAGCAGCCCGTCGGTCACTTCCTACGAGCAGTACTTC. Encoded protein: CASSPSVTSYEQYF.

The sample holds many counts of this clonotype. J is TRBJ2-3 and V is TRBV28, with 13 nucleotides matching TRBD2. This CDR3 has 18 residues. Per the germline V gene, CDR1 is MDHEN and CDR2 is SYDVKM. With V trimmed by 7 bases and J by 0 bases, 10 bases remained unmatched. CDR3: CASTHPGLAGRSTDTQYF. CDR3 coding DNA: TGTGCCAGCACCCACCCGGGACTAGCGGGGCGAAGCACAGATACGCAGTATTTT.

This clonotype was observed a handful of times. The CDR3 DNA is TGTGCCAGCAGCGAGCTAGCGGGAGGTTACCAGACCCAGTACTTC. Translating gives CASSELAGGYQTQYF. The rearrangement links TRBV7-6 to TRBJ2-5; 11 nucleotides line up with TRBD2. Trimming removed 5 bases from V and 6 bases from J; junction bases left unmatched: 8. Germline CDR1 SGHVS, CDR2 FNYEAQ. This CDR3 has 15 amino acids.

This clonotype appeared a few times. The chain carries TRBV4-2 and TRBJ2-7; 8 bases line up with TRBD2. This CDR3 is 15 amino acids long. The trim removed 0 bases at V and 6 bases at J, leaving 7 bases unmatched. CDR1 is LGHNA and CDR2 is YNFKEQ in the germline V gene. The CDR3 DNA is TGTGCCAGCAGCCAAGATCCCGGGGGGGCGCCCGAGCAGTACTTC. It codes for CASSQDPGGAPEQYF.

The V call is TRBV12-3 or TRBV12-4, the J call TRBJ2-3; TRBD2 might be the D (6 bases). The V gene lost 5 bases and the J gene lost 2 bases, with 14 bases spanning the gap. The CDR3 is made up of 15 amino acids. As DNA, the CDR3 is TGTGCCAGCAGTCGCGGAGGGGCTATCACAGATACGCAGTATTTT. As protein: CASSRGGAITDTQYF.

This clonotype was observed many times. For the CDR3, the DNA is TGCGCCAGCGGGTTGGACGACTACGAGCAGTACTTC. Translation gives CASGLDDYEQYF. The chain links TRBV5-1 to TRBJ2-7; the D is unclear. Per germline, CDR1 SGHRS and CDR2 YFSETQ. The CDR3 length is 12 residues. V shed 7 bases and J shed 3 bases, with 11 bases lying between them. Filled out from reference TRBV5-1 and TRBJ2-7, the complete variable domain reads KAGVTQTPRYLIKTRGQQVTLSCSPISGHRSVSWYQQTPGQGLQFLFEYFSETQRNKGNFPGRFSGRQFSNSRSEMNVSTLELGDSALYLCASGLDDYEQYFGPGTRLTVT.